The clone carrying this T cell receptor beta chain was observed at least ten times. The target antigen is unknown. These data are taken from a study of T-cell reconstitution after alpha-beta-depleted transplantation in children. The study's findings and limits: Where alpha-beta T cells came from about two months after transplant was reportedly several hundred expanded graft clones.

Unique molecular identifiers tagged the TCRbeta library. One entry per CDR3 protein results from TCRdb running MiXCR on the PCR reads. This table holds around 64,000 distinct CDR3 sequences, about a tenth found once. The CDR3 spans 16 residues. V lost 1 base to trimming and J lost 1 base; unmatched junction nucleotides: 3. Germline assignment: CDR1 DFQATT and CDR2 SNEGSKA (reference sequence). The gene calls are TRBV20-1 and TRBJ1-4; 10 nucleotides line up with TRBD1. Sequencing was performed on PBMCs, taken before TCRalphabeta/CD19-depleted stem cell transplant. This sequence was found in a boy aged 5-17 years with acute myeloid leukemia, due to receive a stem cell transplant. In DNA form, the CDR3 reads TGCAGTGCTAGAGGACAGGGGGCAGGAACTAATGAAAAACTGTTTTTT. Translated: CSARGQGAGTNEKLFF.